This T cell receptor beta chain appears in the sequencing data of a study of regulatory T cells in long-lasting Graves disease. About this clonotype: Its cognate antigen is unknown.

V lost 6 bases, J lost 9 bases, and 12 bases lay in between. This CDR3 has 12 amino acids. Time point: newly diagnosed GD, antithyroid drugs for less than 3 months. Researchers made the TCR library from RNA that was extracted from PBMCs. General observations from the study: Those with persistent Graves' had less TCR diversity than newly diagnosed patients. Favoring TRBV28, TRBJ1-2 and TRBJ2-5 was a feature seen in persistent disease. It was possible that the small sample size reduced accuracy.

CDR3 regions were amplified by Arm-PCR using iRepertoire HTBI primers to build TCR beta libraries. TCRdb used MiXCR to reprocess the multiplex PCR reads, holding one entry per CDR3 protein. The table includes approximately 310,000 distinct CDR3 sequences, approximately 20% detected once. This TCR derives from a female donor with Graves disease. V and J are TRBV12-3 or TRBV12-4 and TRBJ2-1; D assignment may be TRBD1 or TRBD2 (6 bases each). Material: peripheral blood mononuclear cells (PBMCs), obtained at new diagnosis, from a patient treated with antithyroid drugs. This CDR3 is CASSRLGGEQFF. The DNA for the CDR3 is TGTGCCAGCAGCCGACTAGGGGGTGAGCAGTTCTTC.